Listed below are T cell receptor beta chains from one sample, sequenced in a study of cytomegalovirus exposure and HLA in healthy donors. Profiled with immunoSEQ multiplex PCR; TCRdb holds only in-frame clones, not every one. The sample gives roughly 150,000 clones, almost 80% of which show up once; 1.3% is in the top ten. The sequenced sample was PBMCs. These receptors all stem from a young man in good health and CMV-seronegative. Both conserved end residues are part of each CDR3. Fields, in order: J gene, V gene, clone size, D gene, CDR3 DNA, CDR3 protein. D genes are given only for firm matches. Rows give clone size only sometimes, using once, few, many, or a class for an expanded clone.

>TRBJ2-5|TRBV18|-|TRBD2
TGTGCCAGCTCACCATTAGCGGGGGGGCAAGAGACCCAGTACTTC
CASSPLAGGQETQYF
>TRBJ2-7|TRBV4-2|-|TRBD2
TGTGCCAGCAGCCAGCCTCCTCTAGCGGGAGGGCCCTACGAGCAGTACTTC
CASSQPPLAGGPYEQYF
>TRBJ2-6|TRBV12-5|-|-
TGTGCTAGTGGCACCTGGGCGAGCTCTGGGGCCAACGTCCTGACTTTC
CASGTWASSGANVLTF
>TRBJ2-5|TRBV6-5|-|TRBD1
TGTGCCAGCAGTTACCAGGACAGGGGTACAGAGACCCAGTACTTC
CASSYQDRGTETQYF
>TRBJ1-2|TRBV5-4|once|-
TGTGCCAGCAGCAGGGACATCTATGGCTACACCTTC
CASSRDIYGYTF
>TRBJ1-4|TRBV6-1|-|TRBD1
TGTGCCAGCAGTGGACAGGGGTTAGCTGAAAAACTGTTTTTT
CASSGQGLAEKLFF
>TRBJ2-7|TRBV28|-|TRBD2
TGTGCCAGCAGTCCTTTGAGGGCTAGCGGGGTTATCCACGAGCAGTACTTC
CASSPLRASGVIHEQYF
>TRBJ2-7|TRBV7-9|-|TRBD1
TGTGCCAGCAGCCCGACAGGGGGCGCGTCGTCCTACGAGCAGTACTTC
CASSPTGGASSYEQYF
>TRBJ1-6|TRBV28|-|-
TGTGCCAGCAGTTTATCCCCGGAGAGCTCCTATAATTCACCCCTCCACTTT
CASSLSPESSYNSPLHF
>TRBJ2-7|TRBV28|few|-
TGTGCCAGCAGACAGGATTTCTTCGAGCAGTACTTC
CASRQDFFEQYF
>TRBJ1-2|TRBV12-5|-|TRBD1
TGTGCTAGTGGTTCGGACAGGGCTCGCTACACCTTC
CASGSDRARYTF
>TRBJ2-7|TRBV15|-|TRBD2
TGTGCCACCAGCAGGCCGCCGGGGGGAATAGTCCACGAGCAGTACTTC
CATSRPPGGIVHEQYF
>TRBJ2-1|TRBV10-2|-|TRBD2
TGCGCCAGCAGTGTGATCAGCGGGAGGACCTACAATGAGCAGTTCTTC
CASSVISGRTYNEQFF
>TRBJ1-1|TRBV7-9|-|TRBD1
TGTGCCAGCAGCTTAGGACAGGGGGCGGGTGAAGCTTTCTTT
CASSLGQGAGEAFF
>TRBJ2-7|TRBV9|-|TRBD1
TGTGCCAGCAGCACCTTGGGACAGGAGTTCCCCTACGAGCAGTACTTC
CASSTLGQEFPYEQYF
>TRBJ2-1|TRBV25-1|-|TRBD1
TGTGCCAGCAGTGCCTCGGGACAGGGGGCCAATGAGCAGTTCTTC
CASSASGQGANEQFF
>TRBJ2-3|TRBV6-5|-|TRBD2
TGTGCCAGCAGTTACTCGATAGCGGGAGTTACAGATACGCAGTATTTT
CASSYSIAGVTDTQYF
>TRBJ1-4|TRBV15|-|-
TGTGCCACCAGCAGAGACAGGGTAGCAACTAATGAAAAACTGTTTTTT
CATSRDRVATNEKLFF
>TRBJ1-6|TRBV30|-|-
TGTGCCTGGAGCCAGGGAGGTTGGTCACCCCTCCACTTT
CAWSQGGWSPLHF
>TRBJ2-1|TRBV9|few|TRBD1
TGTGCCAGCAGCGTAGCGGGACAGGGGTACAATGAGCAGTTCTTC
CASSVAGQGYNEQFF
>TRBJ1-1|TRBV11-3|-|-
TGTGCCAGCAGCTTAGGGTATAGAACTGAAGCTTTCTTT
CASSLGYRTEAFF
>TRBJ2-3|TRBV4-1|-|TRBD2
TGCGCCAGCAGCCAAGAGCGCCTGACCGGGGGGGCTTTTGCAGATACGCAGTATTTT
CASSQERLTGGAFADTQYF